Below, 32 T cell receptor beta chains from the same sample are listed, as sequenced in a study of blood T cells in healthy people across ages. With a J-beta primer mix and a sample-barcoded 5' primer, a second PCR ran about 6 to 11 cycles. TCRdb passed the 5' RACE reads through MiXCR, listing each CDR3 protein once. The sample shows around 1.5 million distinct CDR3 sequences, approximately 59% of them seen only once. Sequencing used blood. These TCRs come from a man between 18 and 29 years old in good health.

Written as DNA, the CDR3 is TGTGCCTGGAGTACGGGGGAGGGCCTCGATGAGCAGTTCTTC. It codes for CAWSTGEGLDEQFF. The chain links TRBV30 to TRBJ2-1; 7 nucleotides match TRBD2. Germline values: CDR1 GTSNPN, CDR2 SVGIG (reference sequence). V was pared by 2 bases and J by 8 bases, with 9 bases of the junction left unmatched. This CDR3 region has 14 residues.

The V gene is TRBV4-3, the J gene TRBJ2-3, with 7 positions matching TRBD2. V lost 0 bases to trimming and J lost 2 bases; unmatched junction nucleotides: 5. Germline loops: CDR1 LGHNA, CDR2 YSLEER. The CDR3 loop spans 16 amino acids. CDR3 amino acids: CASSQDLRGFTDTQYF. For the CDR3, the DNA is TGCGCCAGCAGCCAAGACCTGCGGGGGTTCACAGATACGCAGTATTTT.

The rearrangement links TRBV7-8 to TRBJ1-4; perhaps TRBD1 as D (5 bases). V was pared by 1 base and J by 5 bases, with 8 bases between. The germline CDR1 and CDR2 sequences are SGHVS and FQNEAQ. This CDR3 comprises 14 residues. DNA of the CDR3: TGTGCCAGCAGCTTAGACGGGGCGAATGAAAAACTGTTTTTT. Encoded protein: CASSLDGANEKLFF.

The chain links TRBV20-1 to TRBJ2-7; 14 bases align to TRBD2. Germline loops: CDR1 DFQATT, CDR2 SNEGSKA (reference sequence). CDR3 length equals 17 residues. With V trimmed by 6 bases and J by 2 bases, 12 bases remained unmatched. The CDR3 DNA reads TGCAGTGCCATACCGGGACTAGCGGGGGAATATACCTACGAGCAGTACTTC. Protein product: CSAIPGLAGEYTYEQYF.

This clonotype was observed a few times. CDR3 residues: CASSGRASGYTF. The CDR3 DNA sequence: TGTGCCAGCAGTGGCAGGGCATCCGGCTACACCTTC. V gene TRBV28 combines with J gene TRBJ1-2; TRBD1 might be the D (5 bases). Germline CDR1 and CDR2: MDHEN and SYDVKM. V lost 5 bases and J 8 bases, leaving 12 bases between the germline ends. The length of the CDR3 is 12 residues.

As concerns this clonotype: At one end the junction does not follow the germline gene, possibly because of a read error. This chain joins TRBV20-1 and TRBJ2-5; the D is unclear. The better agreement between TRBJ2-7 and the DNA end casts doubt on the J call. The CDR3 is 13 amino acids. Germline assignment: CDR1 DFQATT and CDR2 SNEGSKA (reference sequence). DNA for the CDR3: TGCAGTGCTCGACCGATAAGCTCCCACGAGCAGTACTTC. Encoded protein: CSARPISSHEQYF.

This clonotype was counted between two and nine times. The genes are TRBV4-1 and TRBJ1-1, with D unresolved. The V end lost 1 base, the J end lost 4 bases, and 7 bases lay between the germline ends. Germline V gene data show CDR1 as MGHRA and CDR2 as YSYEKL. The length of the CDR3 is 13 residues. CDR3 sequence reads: CASSQGSITEAFF. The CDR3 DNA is TGCGCCAGCAGCCAAGGGAGTATCACTGAAGCTTTCTTT.

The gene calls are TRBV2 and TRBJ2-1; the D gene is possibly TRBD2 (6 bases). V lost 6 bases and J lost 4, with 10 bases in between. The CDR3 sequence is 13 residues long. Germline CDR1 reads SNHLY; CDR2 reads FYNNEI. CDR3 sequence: CASSRGNYNEQFF. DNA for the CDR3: TGTGCCAGCAGCCGGGGGAATTACAATGAGCAGTTCTTC.

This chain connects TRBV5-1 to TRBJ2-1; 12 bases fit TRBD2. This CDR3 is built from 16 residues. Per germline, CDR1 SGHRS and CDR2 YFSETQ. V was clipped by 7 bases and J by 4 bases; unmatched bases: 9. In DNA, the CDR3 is TGCGCCAGCGAGACTAGCGGGGGTCTCGAGTACAATGAGCAGTTCTTC. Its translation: CASETSGGLEYNEQFF.

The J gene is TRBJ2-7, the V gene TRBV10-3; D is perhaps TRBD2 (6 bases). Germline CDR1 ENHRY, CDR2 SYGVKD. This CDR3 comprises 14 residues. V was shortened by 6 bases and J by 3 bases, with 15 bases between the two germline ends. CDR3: CAISLRRDDYEQYF. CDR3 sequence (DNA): TGTGCCATCAGCCTACGGCGGGATGACTACGAGCAGTACTTC.

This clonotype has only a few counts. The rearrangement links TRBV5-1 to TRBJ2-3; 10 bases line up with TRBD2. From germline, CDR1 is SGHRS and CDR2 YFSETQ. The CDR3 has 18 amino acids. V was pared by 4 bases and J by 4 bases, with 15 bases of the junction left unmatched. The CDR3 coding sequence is TGCGCCAGCAGCCCCTATCTCCTAGCGGGAGTGGACCCAGATACGCAGTATTTT. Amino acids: CASSPYLLAGVDPDTQYF.

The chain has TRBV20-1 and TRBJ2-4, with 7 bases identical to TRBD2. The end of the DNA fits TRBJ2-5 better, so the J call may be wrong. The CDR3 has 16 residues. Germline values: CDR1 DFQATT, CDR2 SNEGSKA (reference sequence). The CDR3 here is CSASGIRGRDQETQYF. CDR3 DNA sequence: TGCAGTGCTAGTGGCATCCGGGGGAGGGACCAAGAGACCCAGTACTTC.

CDR3 coding DNA: TGTGCCAGCAGCTCCCCGTTCAGCGGGAAGTTCTACGAGCAGTACTTC. This gives the protein CASSSPFSGKFYEQYF. The chain has TRBV11-2 and TRBJ2-7; 7 bases fit TRBD2. Trimming at V came to 4 bases and at J to 3 bases, leaving 12 bases not matched to a gene. The germline V gene encodes CDR1 SGHAT and CDR2 FQNNGV. This CDR3 contains 16 residues.

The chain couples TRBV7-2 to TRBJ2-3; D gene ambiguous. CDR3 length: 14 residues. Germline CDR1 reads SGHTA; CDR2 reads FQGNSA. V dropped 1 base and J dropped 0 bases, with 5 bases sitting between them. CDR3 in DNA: TGTGCCAGCAGCTTAGTTTTGAGCACAGATACGCAGTATTTT. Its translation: CASSLVLSTDTQYF.

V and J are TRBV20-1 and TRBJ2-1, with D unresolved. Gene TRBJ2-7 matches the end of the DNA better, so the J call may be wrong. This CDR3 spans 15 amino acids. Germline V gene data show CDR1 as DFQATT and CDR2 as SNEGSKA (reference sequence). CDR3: CSARDAWSSYNEQYF. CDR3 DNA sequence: TGCAGTGCTAGGGACGCTTGGAGCTCCTACAATGAGCAGTACTTC.

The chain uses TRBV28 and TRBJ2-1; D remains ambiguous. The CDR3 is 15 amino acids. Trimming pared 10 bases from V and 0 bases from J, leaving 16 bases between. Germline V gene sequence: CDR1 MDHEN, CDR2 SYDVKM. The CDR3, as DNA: TGTGCCACCGGCCCCTGGCGGAGCTCCTACAATGAGCAGTTCTTC. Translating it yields CATGPWRSSYNEQFF.

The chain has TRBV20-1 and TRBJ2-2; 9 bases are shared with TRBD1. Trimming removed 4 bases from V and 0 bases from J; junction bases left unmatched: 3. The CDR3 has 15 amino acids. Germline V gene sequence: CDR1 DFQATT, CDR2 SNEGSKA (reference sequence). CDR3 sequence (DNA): TGCAGTGCTAACAGACAGGGGGCGAACACCGGGGAGCTGTTTTTT. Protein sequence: CSANRQGANTGELFF.

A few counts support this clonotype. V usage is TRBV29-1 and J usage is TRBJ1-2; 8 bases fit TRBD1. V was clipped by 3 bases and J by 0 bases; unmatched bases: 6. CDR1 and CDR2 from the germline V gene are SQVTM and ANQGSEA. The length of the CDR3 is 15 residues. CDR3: CSVEDRANSNYGYTF. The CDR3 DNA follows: TGCAGCGTTGAGGACAGGGCGAACTCTAACTATGGCTACACCTTC.

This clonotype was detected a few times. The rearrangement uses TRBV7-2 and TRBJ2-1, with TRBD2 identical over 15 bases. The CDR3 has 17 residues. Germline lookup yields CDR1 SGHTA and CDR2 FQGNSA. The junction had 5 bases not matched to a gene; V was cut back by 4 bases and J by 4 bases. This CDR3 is CASSYAGTSGRYNEQFF. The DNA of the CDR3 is TGTGCCAGCAGCTACGCTGGGACTAGCGGGAGGTACAATGAGCAGTTCTTC.

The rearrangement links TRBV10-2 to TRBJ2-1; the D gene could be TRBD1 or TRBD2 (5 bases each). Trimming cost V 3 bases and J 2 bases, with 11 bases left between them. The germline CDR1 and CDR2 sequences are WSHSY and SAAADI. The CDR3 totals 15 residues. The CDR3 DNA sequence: TGCGCCAGCAGTGAAAAGCCGGGGCCCTACAATGAGCAGTTCTTC. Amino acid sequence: CASSEKPGPYNEQFF.

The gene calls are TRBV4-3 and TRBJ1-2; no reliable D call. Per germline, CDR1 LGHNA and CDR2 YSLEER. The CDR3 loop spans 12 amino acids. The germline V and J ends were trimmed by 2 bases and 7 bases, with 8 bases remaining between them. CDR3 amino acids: CASSQRGRGYTF. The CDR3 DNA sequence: TGCGCCAGCAGCCAACGAGGTCGTGGCTACACCTTC.

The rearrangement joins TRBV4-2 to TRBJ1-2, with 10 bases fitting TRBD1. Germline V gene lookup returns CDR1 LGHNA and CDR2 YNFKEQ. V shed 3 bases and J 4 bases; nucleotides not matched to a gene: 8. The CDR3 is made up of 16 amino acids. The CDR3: CASSQETGGSVYGYTF. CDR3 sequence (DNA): TGTGCCAGCAGCCAGGAGACAGGGGGCTCAGTCTATGGCTACACCTTC.

The CDR3 protein is CASSPRGERVGDTQYF. The CDR3 nucleotides read TGTGCCAGCAGTCCCCGGGGAGAGAGAGTTGGAGATACGCAGTATTTT. V usage is TRBV6-2 or TRBV6-3 and J usage is TRBJ2-3, with D perhaps TRBD2 (5 bases). Between the trimmed V and J ends, which lost 5 bases and 5 bases, there was a span of 20 bases. The CDR3 is 16 amino acids. CDR1 MNHEY and CDR2 SVGEGT come from the germline V gene.

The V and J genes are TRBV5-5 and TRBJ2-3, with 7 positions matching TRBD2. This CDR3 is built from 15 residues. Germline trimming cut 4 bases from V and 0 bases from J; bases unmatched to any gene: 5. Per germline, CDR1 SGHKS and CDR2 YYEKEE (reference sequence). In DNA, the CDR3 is TGTGCCAGCAGCGAGCGGGGCCCTAGCACAGATACGCAGTATTTT. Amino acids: CASSERGPSTDTQYF. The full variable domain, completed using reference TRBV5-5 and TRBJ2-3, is DAGVTQSPTHLIKTRGQQVTLRCSPISGHKSVSWYQQVLGQGPQFIFQYYEKEERGRGNFPDRFSARQFPNYSSELNVNALLLGDSALYLCASSERGPSTDTQYFGPGTRLTVL.

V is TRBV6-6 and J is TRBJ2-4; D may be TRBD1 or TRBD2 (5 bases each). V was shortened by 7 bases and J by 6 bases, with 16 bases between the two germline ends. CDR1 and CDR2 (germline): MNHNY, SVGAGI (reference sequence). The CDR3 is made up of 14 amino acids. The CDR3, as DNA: TGTGCCAGCATTGGACACCTGAGGGGAAACATTCAGTACTTC. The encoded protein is CASIGHLRGNIQYF.

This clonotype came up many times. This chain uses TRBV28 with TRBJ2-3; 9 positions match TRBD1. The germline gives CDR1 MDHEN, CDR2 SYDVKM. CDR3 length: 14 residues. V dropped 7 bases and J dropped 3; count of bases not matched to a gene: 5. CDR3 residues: CASTTGQGTDTQYF. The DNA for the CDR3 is TGTGCCAGCACCACGGGACAGGGAACAGATACGCAGTATTTT.

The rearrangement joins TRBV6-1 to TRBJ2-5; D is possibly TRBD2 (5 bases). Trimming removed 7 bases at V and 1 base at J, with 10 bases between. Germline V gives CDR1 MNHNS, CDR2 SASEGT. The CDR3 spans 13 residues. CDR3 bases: TGTGCCAGCATGAGGGATATCCAAGAGACCCAGTACTTC. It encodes CASMRDIQETQYF.

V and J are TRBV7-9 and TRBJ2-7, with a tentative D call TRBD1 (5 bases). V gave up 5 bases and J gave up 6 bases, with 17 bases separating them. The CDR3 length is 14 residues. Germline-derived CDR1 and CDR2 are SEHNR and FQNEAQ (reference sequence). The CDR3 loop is CASSLKQVMGEQYF. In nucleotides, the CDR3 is TGTGCCAGCAGCCTAAAACAGGTTATGGGCGAGCAGTACTTC.

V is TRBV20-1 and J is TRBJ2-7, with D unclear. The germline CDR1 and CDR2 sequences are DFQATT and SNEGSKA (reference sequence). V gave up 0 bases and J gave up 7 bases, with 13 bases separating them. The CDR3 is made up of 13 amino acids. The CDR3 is CSARDRHLLEQYF. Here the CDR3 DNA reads TGCAGTGCTAGAGATCGCCACCTGCTGGAGCAGTACTTC.

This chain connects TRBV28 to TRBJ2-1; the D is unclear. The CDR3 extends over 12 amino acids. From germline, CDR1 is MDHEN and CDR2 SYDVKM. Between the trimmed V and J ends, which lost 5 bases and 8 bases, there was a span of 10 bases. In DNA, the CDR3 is TGTGCCAGCAGTCGACTCAAGGATGAGCAGTTCTTC. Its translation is CASSRLKDEQFF.

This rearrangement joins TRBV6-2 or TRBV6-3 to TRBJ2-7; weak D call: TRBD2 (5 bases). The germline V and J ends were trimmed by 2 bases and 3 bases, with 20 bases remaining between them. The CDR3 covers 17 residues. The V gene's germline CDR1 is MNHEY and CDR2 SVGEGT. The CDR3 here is CASSYPTRHAGGYEQYF. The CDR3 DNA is TGTGCCAGCAGTTACCCTACCCGACACGCCGGAGGCTACGAGCAGTACTTC.

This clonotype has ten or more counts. The CDR3 DNA follows: TGCAGTGCTAGAATTTCGGGACTAGCGGGCACCGGGGAGCTGTTTTTT. Encoded protein: CSARISGLAGTGELFF. The V gene is TRBV20-1, the J gene TRBJ2-2, with 12 bases lining up with TRBD2. The CDR3 length is 16 residues. The ends lost 2 bases at V and 4 bases at J; junction bases unmatched: 5. The germline V gene encodes CDR1 DFQATT and CDR2 SNEGSKA (reference sequence).